The 22 T cell receptor beta chains below all came from one sample that was sequenced in a study of CD8 T cells in ankylosing spondylitis. TCRdb fed the 5' RACE reads into MiXCR, producing one record per CDR3 protein. The sample holds fewer than 200,000 distinct CDR3 sequences, around 9.6% seen once. The sequencing sample was made of blood, either unsorted or a sorted T cell fraction (not recorded which). Receptors were obtained from a female donor with ankylosing spondylitis or in good health (not recorded which).

This clonotype was observed at least ten times. This chain uses TRBV5-1 with TRBJ2-1; D is perhaps TRBD2 (5 bases). CDR3 length: 17 amino acids. The V end lost 0 bases, the J end lost 6 bases, and 19 bases lay between the germline ends. CDR1 and CDR2 (germline): SGHRS, YFSETQ. CDR3 nucleotides: TGCGCCAGCAGCTTGGGTACGGGAACATTGGGGTCCAATGAGCAGTTCTTC. This encodes CASSLGTGTLGSNEQFF.

This clonotype was detected a few times. The V and J genes are TRBV24-1 and TRBJ1-5; D might be TRBD1 (5 bases). The CDR3 is 14 residues long. The ends were cut back, 4 bases at V and 1 base at J, with 7 bases in the middle. Germline CDR1 KGHDR, CDR2 SFDVKD. The CDR3 protein is CATSEAGSNQPQHF. Written as DNA, the CDR3 is TGTGCCACCAGTGAGGCAGGGAGCAATCAGCCCCAGCATTTT.

This clonotype was seen repeatedly, ten times or more. The chain is built from TRBV6-2 or TRBV6-3 and TRBJ2-7, with D possibly being TRBD1 (6 bases). The CDR3 runs to 14 residues. The V gene's germline CDR1 is MNHEY and CDR2 SVGEGT. The germline V and J ends were trimmed by 2 bases and 13 bases, with 21 bases remaining between them. In DNA form, the CDR3 reads TGTGCCAGCAGTTACCCACAGGGAACCTACGAGCGATACTTC. This gives the protein CASSYPQGTYERYF.

This clonotype was detected many times. The rearrangement links TRBV20-1 to TRBJ1-1; D is ambiguous. The CDR3 runs to 8 residues. Trimming took off 6 bases at V and 7 bases at J, with 3 bases between the two ends. Germline lookup yields CDR1 DFQATT and CDR2 SNEGSKA (reference sequence). The CDR3 region is CSAVEAFF. The CDR3 nucleotides are TGCAGTGCGGTTGAAGCTTTCTTT.

This clonotype was counted between two and nine times. The chain carries TRBV30 and TRBJ1-2, with D possibly TRBD1 on 6 matching bases. The V end lost 4 bases, the J end lost 6 bases, and 15 bases lay between the germline ends. The CDR3 is 13 amino acids. The V gene's germline CDR1 is GTSNPN and CDR2 SVGIG (reference sequence). CDR3 residues: CAWTYYRENGYTF. The CDR3 nucleotides read TGTGCCTGGACTTATTACAGGGAAAATGGCTACACCTTC.

This CDR3 reads CASSVPKPPYNEQFF. The CDR3 DNA sequence: TGTGCCAGCAGCGTACCTAAACCCCCTTACAATGAGCAGTTCTTC. This rearrangement joins TRBV21-1 to TRBJ2-1; TRBD1, as called in the table, went unchecked against the DNA. TRBV21-1 is annotated as a pseudogene. The length of the CDR3 is 15 residues.

Many counts were recorded for this clonotype. The V and J genes are TRBV25-1 and TRBJ2-4; D call uncertain. Deletions cut 1 base from V and 0 bases from J, with 13 bases between. The germline gives CDR1 MGHDK, CDR2 SYGVNS. This CDR3 has 17 residues. The CDR3 loop reads CASSEWVPQLAKNIQYF. The CDR3 bases are TGTGCCAGCAGTGAATGGGTTCCCCAGTTAGCCAAAAACATTCAGTACTTC.

This clonotype was observed many times. CDR3 loop: CASSLGGGLDDYEQYF. The CDR3 DNA reads as TGTGCCAGCAGCTTAGGAGGAGGCTTAGACGACTACGAGCAGTACTTC. The V and J genes are TRBV11-2 and TRBJ2-7; tentative D call: TRBD2 (5 bases). The CDR3 runs to 16 residues. Trimming shortened V by 1 base and J by 3 bases, and 16 bases separated the two germline ends. Germline V gives CDR1 SGHAT, CDR2 FQNNGV.

There are many counts of this clonotype. This chain connects TRBV29-1 to TRBJ2-7; 8 bases fit TRBD2. Unmatched junction bases numbered 8, after V lost 7 bases and J lost 6 bases. The CDR3 consists of 12 residues. Germline loops: CDR1 SQVTM, CDR2 ANQGSEA. The CDR3 is CSAGGLDGEQYF. The CDR3 DNA is TGCAGCGCCGGGGGACTAGATGGCGAGCAGTACTTC.

This clonotype was observed at least ten times. This rearrangement joins TRBV27 to TRBJ2-7, with 10 bases lining up with TRBD2. The CDR3 length is 14 residues. V shed 2 bases and J 3 bases; nucleotides not matched to a gene: 1. CDR1 and CDR2 from the germline V gene are MNHEY and SMNVEV (reference sequence). The CDR3 reads CASSLLAGVYEQYF. The DNA of the CDR3 is TGTGCCAGCAGTTTACTAGCGGGAGTCTACGAGCAGTACTTC.

The chain employs TRBV6-5 and TRBJ2-7; the D is unclear. This CDR3 spans 14 amino acids. V was shortened by 2 bases and J by 6 bases, with 14 bases between the two germline ends. From germline, CDR1 is MNHEY and CDR2 SVGAGI. CDR3 protein: CASSYGPGPLEQYF. The CDR3 DNA reads as TGTGCCAGCAGTTACGGCCCGGGCCCCCTCGAGCAGTACTTC.

This clonotype was seen a few times. The chain is built from TRBV7-8 and TRBJ2-1, with TRBD2 identical over 16 bases. Per the germline V gene, CDR1 is SGHVS and CDR2 is FQNEAQ. This CDR3 comprises 18 residues. V shed 5 bases and J 0 bases; nucleotides not matched to a gene: 4. The CDR3 loop reads CASSQGLAGGSSYNEQFF. CDR3 nucleotide sequence: TGTGCCAGCAGCCAGGGACTAGCGGGAGGGAGCTCCTACAATGAGCAGTTCTTC.

This clonotype was counted a few times. The J gene is TRBJ2-5, the V gene TRBV7-8; 11 nucleotides match TRBD1. Trimming took 10 bases from V and 3 from J; bases not matched to a gene: 13. Germline loops: CDR1 SGHVS, CDR2 FQNEAQ. The CDR3 is made up of 16 amino acids. The CDR3 spells CATLDRGLRGEETQYF. The CDR3 DNA reads TGTGCCACCTTGGACAGGGGGCTAAGGGGGGAAGAGACCCAGTACTTC.

This clonotype was counted at least ten times. This chain uses TRBV29-1 with TRBJ1-2, with 9 bases aligning to TRBD1. This CDR3 is 13 amino acids long. V trimming: 0 bases; J trimming: 6 bases; junction bases outside the gene matches: 2. Per the germline V gene, CDR1 is SQVTM and CDR2 is ANQGSEA. Here the CDR3 reads CSVEERTGDGYTF. CDR3 DNA sequence: TGCAGCGTTGAAGAGCGGACAGGGGATGGCTACACCTTC.

The V gene is TRBV6-5, the J gene TRBJ2-3, with D possibly matching TRBD1 (5 bases). V was cut by 2 bases and J by 5 bases, with 14 bases left in between. The CDR3 runs to 15 residues. Germline-derived CDR1 and CDR2 are MNHEY and SVGAGI. Here the CDR3 DNA reads TGTGCCAGCAGTTACGAAGGACAAGGGATAGATACGCAGTATTTT. This translates into CASSYEGQGIDTQYF.

This chain uses TRBV30 with TRBJ2-1; 10 bases align to TRBD2. Germline lookup yields CDR1 GTSNPN and CDR2 SVGIG (reference sequence). J lost 1 base, V lost 5 bases, and 5 bases had no gene match. The CDR3 extends over 15 amino acids. The CDR3: CAWQAGGSSYNEQFF. CDR3 coding DNA: TGTGCCTGGCAAGCGGGAGGGTCATCCTACAATGAGCAGTTCTTC.

The chain joins TRBV10-1 to TRBJ2-1; D unclear. The CDR3 has 14 residues. V lost 2 bases and J 1 base, leaving 6 bases between the germline ends. CDR1 and CDR2 (germline): WNHNN, SYGVQD (reference sequence). The CDR3 here is CASSEEGSYNEQFF. The CDR3 nucleotides read TGCGCCAGCAGTGAGGAAGGGTCCTACAATGAGCAGTTCTTC.

The V and J genes are TRBV4-3 and TRBJ1-4, with 7 bases identical to TRBD1. V was clipped by 7 bases and J by 4 bases; unmatched bases: 6. The CDR3 extends over 14 amino acids. CDR1 is LGHNA, CDR2 YSLEER, per germline. CDR3 sequence: CASTHRDSNEKLFF. The CDR3 nucleotides read TGCGCCAGCACCCACCGGGACAGTAATGAAAAACTGTTTTTT.

This clonotype was observed many times. The V and J genes are TRBV11-2 and TRBJ2-3; 8 bases agree with TRBD2. Unmatched junction bases numbered 11, after V lost 1 base and J lost 2 bases. The CDR3 is made up of 18 amino acids. The germline V gene encodes CDR1 SGHAT and CDR2 FQNNGV. CDR3 sequence: CASSLGPSSGPITDTQYF. The DNA of the CDR3 is TGTGCCAGCAGCTTAGGACCTTCTAGCGGGCCCATCACAGATACGCAGTATTTT. Combining the CDR3 with reference TRBV11-2 and TRBJ2-3 gives the whole variable domain EAGVAQSPRYKIIEKRQSVAFWCNPISGHATLYWYQQILGQGPKLLIQFQNNGVVDDSQLPKDRFSAERLKGVDSTLKIQPAKLEDSAVYLCASSLGPSSGPITDTQYFGPGTRLTVL.

This clonotype showed up many times. This chain links TRBV2 with TRBJ2-1; D unresolved. CDR3 length: 10 amino acids. Trimming shortened V by 4 bases and J by 7 bases, and 2 bases separated the two germline ends. The germline V gene has CDR1 SNHLY and CDR2 FYNNEI. Here the CDR3 DNA reads TGTGCCAGCAGTGCAAATGAGCAGTTCTTC. Translating it yields CASSANEQFF.

This clonotype came up a few times. This chain connects TRBV30 to TRBJ2-7; D possibly uses TRBD1 or TRBD2 (5 bases each). Germline V gives CDR1 GTSNPN, CDR2 SVGIG (reference sequence). This CDR3 is 13 amino acids long. CDR3 in amino acids: CAAWDAHSYEQYF. CDR3 DNA sequence: TGTGCTGCCTGGGACGCGCACTCCTACGAGCAGTACTTC.

The chain carries TRBV27 and TRBJ2-5, with D uncertain. V was trimmed by 7 bases and J by 1 base, leaving 19 bases between them. Germline V gene lookup returns CDR1 MNHEY and CDR2 SMNVEV (reference sequence). This CDR3 comprises 16 residues. In DNA, the CDR3 is TGTGCCAGCAAACTCCTGCCCATGGGCCCCCAAGAGACCCAGTACTTC. Its translation is CASKLLPMGPQETQYF.